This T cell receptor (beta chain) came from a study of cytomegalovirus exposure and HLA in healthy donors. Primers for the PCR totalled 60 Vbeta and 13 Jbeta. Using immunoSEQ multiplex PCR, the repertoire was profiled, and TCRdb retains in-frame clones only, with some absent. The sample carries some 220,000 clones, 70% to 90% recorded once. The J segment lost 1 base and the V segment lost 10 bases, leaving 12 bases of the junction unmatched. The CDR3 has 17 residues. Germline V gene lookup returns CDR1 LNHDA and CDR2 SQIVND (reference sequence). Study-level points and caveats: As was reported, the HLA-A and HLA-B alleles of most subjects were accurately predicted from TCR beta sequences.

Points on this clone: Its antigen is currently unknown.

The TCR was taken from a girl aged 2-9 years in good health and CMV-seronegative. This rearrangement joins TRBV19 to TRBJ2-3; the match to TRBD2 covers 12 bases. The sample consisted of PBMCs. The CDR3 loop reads CATETWTSGNGTDTQYF. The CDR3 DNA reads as TGTGCCACCGAGACCTGGACTAGCGGGAATGGCACAGATACGCAGTATTTT.